Described below is a single T cell receptor beta chain sequence and its context. The antigen remains undetermined. With 60 Vbeta and 13 Jbeta primers, the PCR was carried out. Measured with immunoSEQ multiplex PCR; TCRdb has only the in-frame clones, and not every one. The table includes over 150,000 clones, around 80% detected once. The data were taken from a study of cytomegalovirus exposure and HLA in healthy donors. Turning to the study itself: There were fewer than 500 genotyped donors. Of these, 81% fell in the genetic ancestry cluster associated with self-reported Caucasian donors. General study findings and limits: Among donors in an Asian-associated ancestry cluster, a later analysis reportedly found fewer N-insertions than the roughly 670-donor mean. Many donors shared some public TCRs, even though most TCR sequences were rare. Sequences of the TCR beta chain were said to predict the HLA-A and HLA-B alleles of most subjects accurately.

This receptor was obtained from a woman aged 50 to 60 in good health and CMV-seropositive. Sequencing was done on a sample of PBMCs.

CDR3 in amino acids: CASSQEGQGGGYTF. The CDR3 region has the DNA TGTGCCAGCAGCCAAGAAGGACAGGGCGGCGGCTACACCTTC. V gene TRBV14 combines with J gene TRBJ1-2; the match to TRBD1 covers 8 bases. In germline, CDR1 is SGHDN, CDR2 FVKESK. The V and J ends lost 0 bases and 8 bases, in that order; junction bases with no gene match: 5. The CDR3 totals 14 residues.